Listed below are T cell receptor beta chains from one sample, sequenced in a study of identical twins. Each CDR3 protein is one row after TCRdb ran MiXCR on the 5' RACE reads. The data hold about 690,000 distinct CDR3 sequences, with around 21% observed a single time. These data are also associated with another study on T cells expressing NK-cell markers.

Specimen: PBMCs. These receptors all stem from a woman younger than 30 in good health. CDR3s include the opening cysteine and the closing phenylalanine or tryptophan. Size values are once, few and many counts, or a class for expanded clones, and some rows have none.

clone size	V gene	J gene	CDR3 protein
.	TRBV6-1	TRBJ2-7	CASRTTGDSEQYF
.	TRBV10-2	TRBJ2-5	CASNGNSQETQYF
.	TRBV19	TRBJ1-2	CATKTGSEGYTF
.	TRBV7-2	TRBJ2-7	CASSLTGGTTYEQYF
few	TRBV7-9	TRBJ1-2	CASSYVGGDGYTF
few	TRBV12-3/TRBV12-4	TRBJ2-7	CASSSGYSGGGSEQYF
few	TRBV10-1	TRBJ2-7	CASSESTGPGGVYEQYF
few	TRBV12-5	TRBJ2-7	CASGTPEESSYEQYF
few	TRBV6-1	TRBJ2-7	CASRIRGSYEQYF
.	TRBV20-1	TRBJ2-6	CSAMAGANVLTF
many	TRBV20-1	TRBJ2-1	CSARGTSGEYNEQFF
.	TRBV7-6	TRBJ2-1	CASSRDLATNSYNEQFF
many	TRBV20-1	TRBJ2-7	CSASPVLAGDQYF
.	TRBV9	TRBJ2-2	CASSAPLGAGGIPANTGELFF
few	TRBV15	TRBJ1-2	CATSRGDRGDYGYTF
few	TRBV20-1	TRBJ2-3	CSAGDSHGTDTQYF
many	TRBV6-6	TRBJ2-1	CASSSDHNEQFF
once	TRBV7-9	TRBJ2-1	CASSGLAGHNEQFF
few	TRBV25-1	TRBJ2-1	CASMGNEQFF
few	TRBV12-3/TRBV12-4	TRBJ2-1	CASSLGTGANEQFF
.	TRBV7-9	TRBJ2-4	CASSLSSGPWYF
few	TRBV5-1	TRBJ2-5	CASMPGPREGETQYF
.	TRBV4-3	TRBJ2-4	CASSQAQTLRNIQYF
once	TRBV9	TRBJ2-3	CASSQSPSGSTDTQYF
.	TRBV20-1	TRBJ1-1	CSARGPIIEAFF
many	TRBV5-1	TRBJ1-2	CASSSRQSGYDYGYTF
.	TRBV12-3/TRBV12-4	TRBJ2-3	CASSFAGPRDTQYF
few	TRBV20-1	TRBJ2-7	CSAPDRLRGGQYF
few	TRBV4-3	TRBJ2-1	CASSQDRGTLGPEQFF
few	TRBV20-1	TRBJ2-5	CSATGVLKETQYF
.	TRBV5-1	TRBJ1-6	CASSSLANSPLHF
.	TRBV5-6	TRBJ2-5	CASSLGPLKETQYF
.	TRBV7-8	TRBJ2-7	CASSPRQGVYEQYF
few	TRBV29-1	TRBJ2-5	CSVAEHRETQYF
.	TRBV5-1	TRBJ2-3	CASSLVGGWDTDTQYF
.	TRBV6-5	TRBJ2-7	CASSYLGRNGVEQYF
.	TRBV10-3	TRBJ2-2	CAITPSGTGELFF
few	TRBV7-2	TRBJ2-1	CASSPRERGNEQFF
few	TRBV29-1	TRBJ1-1	CSGAPLNTEAFF
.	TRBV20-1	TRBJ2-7	CSAARIGGAGPYEQYF
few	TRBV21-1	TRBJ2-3	CASSKGSKGGFRSDTQYF
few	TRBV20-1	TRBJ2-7	CSVLGAGWAPYEQYF
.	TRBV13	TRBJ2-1	CASSARQGVMNNEQFF
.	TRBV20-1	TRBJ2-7	CSARERSSYEQYF
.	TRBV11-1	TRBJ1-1	CASSTRQGTEAFF
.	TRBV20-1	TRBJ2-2	CSAGAGGRRLGELFF
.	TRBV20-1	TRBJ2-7	CSARLAGGPGEQYF
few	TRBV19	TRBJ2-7	CASSTRNYEQYF